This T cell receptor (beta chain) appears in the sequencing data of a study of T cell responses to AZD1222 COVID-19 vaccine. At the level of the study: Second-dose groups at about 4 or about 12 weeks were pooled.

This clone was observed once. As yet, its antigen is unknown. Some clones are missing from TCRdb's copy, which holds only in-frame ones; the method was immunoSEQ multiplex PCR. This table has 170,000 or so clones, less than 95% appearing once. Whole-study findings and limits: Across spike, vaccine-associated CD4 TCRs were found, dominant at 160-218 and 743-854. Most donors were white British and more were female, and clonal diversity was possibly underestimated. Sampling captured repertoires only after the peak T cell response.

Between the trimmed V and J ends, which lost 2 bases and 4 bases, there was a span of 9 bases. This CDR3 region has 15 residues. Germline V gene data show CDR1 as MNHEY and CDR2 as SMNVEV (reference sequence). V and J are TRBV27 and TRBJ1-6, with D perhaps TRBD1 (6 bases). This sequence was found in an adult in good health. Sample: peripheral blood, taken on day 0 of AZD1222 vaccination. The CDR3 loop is CASSLAGDYNSPLHF. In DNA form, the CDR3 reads TGTGCCAGCAGTTTAGCAGGGGATTATAATTCACCCCTCCACTTT.